This entry lists 27 T cell receptor beta chains sequenced from one sample in a study of shared clonotypes between healthy human individuals. It was CD45RO-negative cells, positively selected for CCR7, that made up naive CD8 cells, with terminally differentiated effector memory CD45RA+ cells excluded. The protocol was immunoSEQ multiplex PCR, while the TCRdb copy is restricted to in-frame clones and leaves out a portion. This table has fewer than 700,000 clones, around 96% appearing once. Sequenced material: naive CD8+ T cells sorted from blood. The origin of the receptors is a woman aged 25 to 39 in good health.

V gene TRBV6-6 combines with J gene TRBJ2-1; 7 bases are shared with TRBD2. CDR3 length: 11 residues. Per germline, CDR1 MNHNY and CDR2 SVGAGI (reference sequence). The ends lost 6 bases at V and 9 bases at J; junction bases unmatched: 2. The CDR3 region has the DNA TGTGCCAGCAGGGGGGGGATTGAGCAGTTCTTC. Protein: CASRGGIEQFF.

This chain uses TRBV10-2 with TRBJ1-5; tentative D call: TRBD1 (5 bases). There are 14 residues in the CDR3. Deletions cut 4 bases from V and 5 bases from J, with 12 bases between. From germline, CDR1 is WSHSY and CDR2 SAAADI. DNA of the CDR3: TGCGCCAGCAGTGGGCGGGACTGGGATCAGCCCCAGCATTTT. The encoded protein is CASSGRDWDQPQHF.

This clone was detected only a few times. This chain joins TRBV27 and TRBJ1-1; D gene ambiguous. The CDR3 covers 12 residues. Between the trimmed V and J ends, which lost 7 bases and 5 bases, there was a span of 11 bases. Germline CDR1 is MNHEY and CDR2 is SMNVEV (reference sequence). CDR3 coding DNA: TGTGCCAGCAAACTAGGAGGGACTGAAGCTTTCTTT. It translates to CASKLGGTEAFF.

About this clone: Within the sample, other DNA sequences also encode this same CDR3. The chain recombines TRBV5-8 with TRBJ1-1; tentative D call: TRBD1 (5 bases). This CDR3 has 15 residues. Germline V lookup: CDR1 SGHTS, CDR2 YDEGEE. V was pared by 0 bases and J by 0 bases, with 9 bases between. CDR3 region: CASSLVRGLNTEAFF. For the CDR3, the DNA is TGTGCCAGCAGCTTGGTGCGGGGCTTGAACACTGAAGCTTTCTTT.

The chain joins TRBV27 to TRBJ1-1, with no clear D. V was shortened by 0 bases and J by 4 bases, with 9 bases between the two germline ends. CDR3 size: 14 residues. The germline gives CDR1 MNHEY, CDR2 SMNVEV (reference sequence). In DNA, the CDR3 is TGTGCCAGCAGTTTATCGAATCGTGGCACTGAAGCTTTCTTT. Translation: CASSLSNRGTEAFF.

This chain uses TRBV27 with TRBJ2-7; 7 bases are a match to TRBD1. The CDR3 spans 15 residues. Per germline, CDR1 MNHEY and CDR2 SMNVEV (reference sequence). J lost 2 bases, V lost 0 bases, and 4 bases had no gene match. In nucleotides, the CDR3 is TGTGCCAGCAGTTTATCCGGGACAGCTACCTACGAGCAGTACTTC. This encodes CASSLSGTATYEQYF.

The chain combines TRBV19 with TRBJ1-1; possible D gene TRBD1, 6 bases. The CDR3 extends over 15 amino acids. CDR1 LNHDA and CDR2 SQIVND come from the germline V gene (reference sequence). V lost 0 bases, J lost 0 bases, and 8 bases lay in between. CDR3 DNA sequence: TGTGCCAGTAGTATAGAGGGGGGCATGAACACTGAAGCTTTCTTT. Its translation is CASSIEGGMNTEAFF.

A note on this clone: This sample also contains other DNA sequences that code for the same CDR3. The chain is built from TRBV28 and TRBJ1-5; 11 positions match TRBD1. CDR3 length: 14 amino acids. The V and J ends lost 5 bases and 6 bases, in that order; junction bases with no gene match: 3. Germline V gives CDR1 MDHEN, CDR2 SYDVKM. This CDR3 is CASSTGQGVQPQHF. DNA of the CDR3: TGTGCCAGCAGTACGGGACAGGGGGTTCAGCCCCAGCATTTT.

V usage is TRBV2 and J usage is TRBJ2-3; D ambiguous. V lost 3 bases to trimming and J lost 6 bases, with 13 bases between them. Germline values: CDR1 SNHLY, CDR2 FYNNEI. The CDR3 is made up of 14 amino acids. The CDR3 region has the DNA TGTGCCAGCAGTGATGCGAGCAGAGCGGATACGCAGTATTTT. Its translation is CASSDASRADTQYF.

The chain has TRBV4-1 and TRBJ2-7, with a tentative D call TRBD2 (5 bases). V gave up 1 base and J gave up 2 bases, with 9 bases separating them. The CDR3 length is 14 residues. The germline gives CDR1 MGHRA, CDR2 YSYEKL. The CDR3 loop is CASSQVEAAYEQYF. DNA for the CDR3: TGCGCCAGCAGCCAAGTTGAAGCGGCCTACGAGCAGTACTTC.

V and J are TRBV27 and TRBJ2-1, with TRBD2 matching over 13 bases. Trimming took 5 bases from V and 6 from J; bases not matched to a gene: 4. In germline, CDR1 is MNHEY, CDR2 SMNVEV (reference sequence). The CDR3 sequence is 15 residues long. CDR3 in DNA: TGTGCCAGCAGTACCGGGACTAGCGGGATCAATGAGCAGTTCTTC. This codes for CASSTGTSGINEQFF.

The V gene is TRBV27, the J gene TRBJ1-2, with 10 bases fitting TRBD1. In germline, CDR1 is MNHEY, CDR2 SMNVEV (reference sequence). V shed 3 bases and J 6 bases; nucleotides not matched to a gene: 7. This CDR3 is 15 amino acids long. The CDR3 DNA sequence: TGTGCCAGCAGTTTGCGGGACAGGGGATGGGATGGCTACACCTTC. Its protein is CASSLRDRGWDGYTF.

This chain links TRBV7-9 with TRBJ2-5; 10 bases are shared with TRBD1. This CDR3 contains 15 residues. Unmatched junction bases numbered 8, after V lost 5 bases and J lost 5 bases. CDR1 is SEHNR and CDR2 is FQNEAQ in the germline V gene (reference sequence). CDR3 DNA sequence: TGTGCCAGCAGCCATGTGGGGACAGGGGAGGAGACCCAGTACTTC. Its protein is CASSHVGTGEETQYF.

Here the CDR3 DNA reads TGTGCCAGCAGTCTTGGGACAGGGTTATCACCCCTCCACTTT. Its protein is CASSLGTGLSPLHF. The rearrangement links TRBV5-6 to TRBJ1-6; 9 nucleotides match TRBD1. J gave up 10 bases and V 5 bases, and 7 bases lay outside the gene matches. Germline values: CDR1 SGHDT, CDR2 YYEEEE. The CDR3 length is 14 residues.

Notes on this clone: This same CDR3 is encoded by further DNA sequences in the sample. As DNA, the CDR3 is TGTGCCAGCTCCCTGAGGGGCAGTTACGAGCAGTACTTC. It encodes CASSLRGSYEQYF. J is TRBJ2-7 and V is TRBV28; possibly TRBD1 or TRBD2 for D (5 bases each). Germline CDR1 reads MDHEN; CDR2 reads SYDVKM. This CDR3 region has 13 residues. With 8 bases removed from V and 4 bases from J, the gap between germline ends came to 15 bases.

The chain links TRBV9 to TRBJ2-5, with 7 bases lining up with TRBD2. The end of the DNA is better explained by TRBJ2-7, so the J call may be wrong. Germline-derived CDR1 and CDR2 are SGDLS and YYNGEE. This CDR3 is 16 amino acids long. CDR3 sequence reads: CASSVGGSGSSYEQYF. The CDR3 nucleotides read TGTGCCAGCAGCGTAGGGGGTAGCGGGTCCTCCTACGAGCAGTACTTC.

The genes are TRBV7-2 and TRBJ2-7; D gene ambiguous. This CDR3 has 14 residues. In germline, CDR1 is SGHTA, CDR2 FQGNSA. V lost 5 bases and J 3 bases, leaving 14 bases between the germline ends. The CDR3 DNA reads TGTGCCAGCAGCACGGGCCTCACCCGCTACGAGCAGTACTTC. Amino acid sequence: CASSTGLTRYEQYF.

The chain joins TRBV14 to TRBJ2-7; D is unresolved. The CDR3 is 14 amino acids. Germline lookup yields CDR1 SGHDN and CDR2 FVKESK. V dropped 1 base and J dropped 6 bases, with 13 bases sitting between them. The CDR3 nucleotides read TGTGCCAGCAGCCAAGTAAACACCTTAGCCGAGCAGTACTTC. Amino acids: CASSQVNTLAEQYF.

A single count supports this clone. This rearrangement joins TRBV11-1 to TRBJ1-5, with D perhaps TRBD1 (6 bases). This CDR3 is built from 15 residues. Per germline, CDR1 SGHAT and CDR2 FQDESV (reference sequence). The V end was cut by 5 bases, the J end by 0 bases, with 11 bases between. The CDR3 loop is CASSQGHDSNQPQHF. The CDR3 nucleotides are TGTGCCAGCAGCCAGGGACACGATAGCAATCAGCCCCAGCATTTT.

CDR3 nucleotide sequence: TGCGCCAGCAGCTTGCGACAGGCGAACACCGGGGAGCTGTTTTTT. Encoded protein: CASSLRQANTGELFF. The gene calls are TRBV5-1 and TRBJ2-2, with D possibly being TRBD1 (6 bases). Trimming left V 1 base short and J 0 bases short, with 7 bases between. The CDR3 is 15 amino acids. Per the germline V gene, CDR1 is SGHRS and CDR2 is YFSETQ.

The chain employs TRBV30 and TRBJ1-3; D is uncertain. Deletions cut 0 bases from V and 0 bases from J, with 9 bases between. The CDR3 covers 15 residues. Germline V gives CDR1 GTSNPN, CDR2 SVGIG (reference sequence). In DNA form, the CDR3 reads TGTGCCTGGAGTGTCGGCGATATCTCTGGAAACACCATATATTTT. It yields the protein CAWSVGDISGNTIYF.

The chain combines TRBV13 with TRBJ1-2, with a weak D call TRBD1 (5 bases). The CDR3 has 13 residues. The V end was cut by 6 bases, the J end by 4 bases, with 12 bases between. Germline V gives CDR1 PRHDT, CDR2 FYEKMQ (reference sequence). CDR3 in DNA: TGTGCCAGCAGGGCGGTGAGGGGCTATGGCTACACCTTC. It yields the protein CASRAVRGYGYTF.

The chain joins TRBV29-1 to TRBJ2-7; the D gene is possibly TRBD1 (6 bases). Looked up from germline, CDR1 is SQVTM and CDR2 is ANQGSEA. V gave up 4 bases and J gave up 0 bases, with 13 bases separating them. This CDR3 comprises 14 residues. Here the CDR3 DNA reads TGCAGCGTTGGTGGGCAGGGACACTCCTACGAGCAGTACTTC. As protein: CSVGGQGHSYEQYF.

This sequence joins TRBV29-1 and TRBJ2-7; 10 bases fit TRBD1. From germline, CDR1 is SQVTM and CDR2 ANQGSEA. The CDR3 has 15 residues. With 1 base clipped from V and 2 bases from J, the junction kept 5 bases outside the gene matches. CDR3 DNA sequence: TGCAGCGTTGAAGGATGGACAGGGGGTACCTACGAGCAGTACTTC. It encodes CSVEGWTGGTYEQYF.

V usage is TRBV11-2 and J usage is TRBJ2-1; 7 bases align to TRBD1. The V gene end was trimmed by 4 bases and the J gene end by 6 bases; junction bases not matched to a gene: 15. This CDR3 contains 17 residues. Germline V gene data show CDR1 as SGHAT and CDR2 as FQNNGV. As DNA, the CDR3 is TGTGCCAGCAGCTACCAGTGGGGGCAGGGGGTTGGCAATGAGCAGTTCTTC. Amino acids: CASSYQWGQGVGNEQFF.

The gene calls are TRBV28 and TRBJ1-1; D gene uncertain. The CDR3 spans 13 residues. The germline V gene encodes CDR1 MDHEN and CDR2 SYDVKM. This chain's CDR3 is CAAQIGSNTEAFF. The CDR3 DNA reads as TGTGCTGCCCAAATAGGGAGTAACACTGAAGCTTTCTTT.

This clone has only one observation. CDR3 amino acids: CASSQVSVTKVEQYF. CDR3 nucleotide sequence: TGTGCCAGCAGCCAAGTCTCGGTGACAAAAGTCGAGCAGTACTTC. This chain uses TRBV14 with TRBJ2-7; D is undetermined. The V gene's germline CDR1 is SGHDN and CDR2 FVKESK. V was cut by 1 base and J by 6 bases, with 16 bases left in between. The CDR3 loop spans 15 amino acids. Variable domain in full (rest from reference TRBV14 and TRBJ2-7): EAGVTQFPSHSVIEKGQTVTLRCDPISGHDNLYWYRRVMGKEIKFLLHFVKESKQDESGMPNNRFLAERTGGTYSTLKVQPAELEDSGVYFCASSQVSVTKVEQYFGPGTRLTVT.